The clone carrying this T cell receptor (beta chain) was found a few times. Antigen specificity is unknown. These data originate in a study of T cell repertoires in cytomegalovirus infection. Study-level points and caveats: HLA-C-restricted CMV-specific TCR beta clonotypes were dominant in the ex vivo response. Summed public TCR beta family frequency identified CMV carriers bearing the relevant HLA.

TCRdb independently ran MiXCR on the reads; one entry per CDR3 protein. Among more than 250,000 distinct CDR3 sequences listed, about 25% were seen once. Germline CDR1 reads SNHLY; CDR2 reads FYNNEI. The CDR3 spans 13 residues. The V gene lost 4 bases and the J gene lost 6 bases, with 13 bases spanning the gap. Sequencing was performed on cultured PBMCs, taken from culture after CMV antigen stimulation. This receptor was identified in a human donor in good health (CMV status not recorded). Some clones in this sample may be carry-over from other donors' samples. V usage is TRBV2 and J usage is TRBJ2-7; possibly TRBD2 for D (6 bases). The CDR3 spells CASSGWEAGEQYF. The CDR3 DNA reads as TGTGCCAGCAGTGGTTGGGAGGCGGGCGAGCAGTACTTC.